A selection of T cell receptor beta chains follows, all from one sample in a study of early T cells in non-severe SARS-CoV-2 infection. One entry per CDR3 protein, called by TCRdb with MiXCR from the 5' RACE reads. The table lists around 61,000 distinct CDR3 sequences, around an eighth of them singletons, with 2.9% in the top ten. Sequencing used whole blood. The receptors were sampled from an adult who was a healthcare worker with PCR-confirmed SARS-CoV-2 infection or an uninfected control (not recorded which). Both conserved end residues are part of each CDR3.

>TRBV9|TRBJ2-7
CASSPQGSSYEQYF
>TRBV6-5|TRBJ1-2
CASSPGGQVYGYTF
>TRBV3-1|TRBJ1-1
CASSQRNRASFFDTEAFF
>TRBV2|TRBJ1-2
CASSEDRLRGYTF
>TRBV9|TRBJ1-6
CASSLNRDGSPLHF
>TRBV10-1|TRBJ2-1
CASSEGRGGNEQFF
>TRBV20-1|TRBJ2-1
CSARGQGAHNEQFF
>TRBV6-2/TRBV6-3|TRBJ1-1
CASSYGYMNTEAFF
>TRBV20-1|TRBJ2-3
CSAGRALERTDTQYF
>TRBV28|TRBJ2-1
CASLLSDRREQFF
>TRBV18|TRBJ2-5
CASSRSGLETQYF
>TRBV11-2|TRBJ1-1
CASSRDRAMVNTEAFF
>TRBV7-2|TRBJ2-3
CASSGRHSPPHTDTQYF
>TRBV5-1|TRBJ2-7
CASSPGGVNEQYF
>TRBV12-3/TRBV12-4|TRBJ2-4
CASSPRGSDIQYF
>TRBV27|TRBJ1-5
CASSLVSGVNQPQHF
>TRBV6-2/TRBV6-3|TRBJ1-5
CASSFPPGLPSGKSNQPQHF
>TRBV28|TRBJ1-1
CASSFPGARAFF
>TRBV7-8|TRBJ2-1
CASSPALMFSYNEQFF
>TRBV11-3|TRBJ1-1
CASSPGQESREAFF
>TRBV7-9|TRBJ2-1
CASSLEVAEFF
>TRBV5-1|TRBJ2-5
CASSVTQETQYF
>TRBV7-9|TRBJ2-5
CAGLIGDHQETQYF
>TRBV19|TRBJ2-6
CASSIDGGLGANVLTF
>TRBV3-1|TRBJ2-1
CASSQALAIGYNEQFF
>TRBV24-1|TRBJ2-5
CATSDSRGPQETQYF
>TRBV12-3/TRBV12-4|TRBJ2-7
CASRGSLPGTRIPYEQYF
>TRBV11-3|TRBJ1-1
CASSLVPGNTEAFF
>TRBV30|TRBJ1-1
CAWSPGGGTEAFF
>TRBV11-2|TRBJ2-7
CASSEGTPSSYEQYF